This T cell receptor (beta chain) was retrieved from a study of T cell responses to AZD1222 COVID-19 vaccine. Study-wide results and caveats: Clonal diversity may have been underestimated in mostly white British donors. There were repertoire samples only from the period after the peak T cell response. Rises in breadth and depth of Spike-specific TCRs came after two AZD1222 doses. Targeting of unmutated variant regions was reportedly seen in nearly half of spike-specific TCRs.

Clones were sequenced by immunoSEQ multiplex PCR, and TCRdb holds only the in-frame ones, with some missing. The sample records over 100,000 clones, nearly 90% being singletons. As for this clone: The antigen remains undetermined.

This CDR3 has 16 amino acids. V was cut by 0 bases and J by 2 bases, with 14 bases left in between. Germline V gene lookup returns CDR1 SGHRS and CDR2 YFSETQ. The sequence was obtained from an adult in good health. The rearrangement links TRBV5-1 to TRBJ1-1, with D unclear. The sequencing here drew on peripheral blood, taken on day 0 of MenACWY control vaccination. This chain's CDR3 is CASSLAFVRANTEAFF. The CDR3 DNA sequence: TGCGCCAGCAGCTTGGCATTTGTAAGGGCTAACACTGAAGCTTTCTTT. The whole variable domain, remainder taken from reference TRBV5-1 and TRBJ1-1, is KAGVTQTPRYLIKTRGQQVTLSCSPISGHRSVSWYQQTPGQGLQFLFEYFSETQRNKGNFPGRFSGRQFSNSRSEMNVSTLELGDSALYLCASSLAFVRANTEAFFGQGTRLTVV.